The source of this TCR beta chain is a study of T cell repertoires in cytomegalovirus infection. About the study: An indication of both CMV infection and matching HLA type came from public TCR beta signatures. Broader study findings: It was HLA-C-restricted CMV-specific TCR beta clonotypes that dominated the response ex vivo.

This CDR3 is 14 amino acids long. Between the trimmed V and J ends, which lost 2 bases and 1 base, there was a span of 8 bases. Germline CDR1 reads SGHAT; CDR2 reads FQNNGV. This clonotype has a count of ten or more. Its antigen is currently unknown. From the reads, TCRdb called clonotypes with MiXCR, one entry per CDR3 protein. The table records about 210,000 distinct CDR3 sequences, about 7% of them present only once. The chain is built from TRBV11-2 and TRBJ1-1, with D hard to call. The source is a human donor in good health (CMV status not recorded). Some clones in this sample may be carry-over from other donors' samples. Specimen: PBMCs. The CDR3 is CASSLPSTNTEAFF. The CDR3 nucleotides are TGTGCCAGCAGCTTACCCTCCACGAACACTGAAGCTTTCTTT. The full variable domain, completed using reference TRBV11-2 and TRBJ1-1, is EAGVAQSPRYKIIEKRQSVAFWCNPISGHATLYWYQQILGQGPKLLIQFQNNGVVDDSQLPKDRFSAERLKGVDSTLKIQPAKLEDSAVYLCASSLPSTNTEAFFGQGTRLTVV.